The 20 T cell receptor beta chains below all came from one sample that was sequenced in a study of PD-1 blockade in classical Hodgkin lymphoma. Each patient relapsed following autologous stem cell transplantation, and prior brentuximab vedotin exposure differed. Generated by immunoSEQ multiplex PCR, the TCRdb table keeps only in-frame clones and is missing some. The table has over 20,000 clones, about three quarters seen once. The sequenced sample was peripheral blood mononuclear cells (PBMCs), obtained at baseline. The receptor set was obtained from a human donor with classical Hodgkin lymphoma.

This clone was seen a handful of times. V is TRBV4-3 and J is TRBJ1-5, with 8 bases fitting TRBD1. V lost 0 bases to trimming and J lost 7 bases; unmatched junction nucleotides: 8. The CDR3 has 16 amino acids. Germline assignment: CDR1 LGHNA and CDR2 YSLEER. The DNA for the CDR3 is TGCGCCAGCAGCCAAGATCCGGGACAGGCTGGACAGCCCCAGCATTTT. It encodes CASSQDPGQAGQPQHF.

In DNA form, the CDR3 reads TGTGCCAGCAGACTAGACGGGGGGATCTACAATGAGCAGTTCTTC. Translated: CASRLDGGIYNEQFF. The chain couples TRBV7-6 to TRBJ2-1, with TRBD2 matching 7 bases. The CDR3 length is 15 residues. The V gene end was trimmed by 6 bases and the J gene end by 3 bases; junction bases not matched to a gene: 8. Germline V lookup: CDR1 SGHVS, CDR2 FNYEAQ. The variable domain in full, completed from reference TRBV7-6 and TRBJ2-1, reads GAGVSQSPRYKVTKRGQDVALRCDPISGHVSLYWYRQALGQGPEFLTYFNYEAQQDKSGLPNDRFSAERPEGSISTLTIQRTEQRDSAMYRCASRLDGGIYNEQFFGPGTRLTVL.

The chain uses TRBV5-4 and TRBJ2-3, with 10 bases fitting TRBD1. Trimming at V came to 4 bases and at J to 0 bases, leaving 5 bases not matched to a gene. Germline values: CDR1 SGHNT, CDR2 YYREEE (reference sequence). The CDR3 length is 16 residues. CDR3 in DNA: TGTGCCAGCAGCCCCGGACAGGGGGGCAGCACAGATACGCAGTATTTT. Protein: CASSPGQGGSTDTQYF.

This clone has a handful of counts. The rearrangement joins TRBV6-5 to TRBJ2-1; D remains ambiguous. V was cut by 2 bases and J by 9 bases, with 8 bases left in between. Germline CDR1 MNHEY, CDR2 SVGAGI. The CDR3 is 12 amino acids. The CDR3: CASSYLRGEQFF. The DNA for the CDR3 is TGTGCCAGCAGTTACCTTAGAGGTGAGCAGTTCTTC.

The genes are TRBV9 and TRBJ1-2; 9 positions match TRBD1. From germline, CDR1 is SGDLS and CDR2 YYNGEE. Trimming cost V 3 bases and J 0 bases; bases outside gene matches: 3. CDR3 size: 15 residues. The CDR3 protein is CASSEGQGANYGYTF. In nucleotides, the CDR3 is TGTGCCAGCAGCGAGGGACAGGGAGCTAACTATGGCTACACCTTC. Based on the CDR3 plus reference TRBV9 and TRBJ1-2, the full variable domain is DSGVTQTPKHLITATGQRVTLRCSPRSGDLSVYWYQQSLDQGLQFLIQYYNGEERAKGNILERFSAQQFPDLHSELNLSSLELGDSALYFCASSEGQGANYGYTFGSGTRLTVV.

This clone turned up a few times. The chain uses TRBV29-1 and TRBJ2-4, with D possibly being TRBD1 (6 bases). With 3 bases removed from V and 0 bases from J, the gap between germline ends came to 18 bases. The CDR3 runs to 17 residues. CDR1 SQVTM and CDR2 ANQGSEA come from the germline V gene. CDR3 sequence (DNA): TGCAGCGTTGAGAACCCGGGACACGGGCTAGCCAAAAACATTCAGTACTTC. This gives the protein CSVENPGHGLAKNIQYF.

This clone was seen only once. This sequence joins TRBV28 and TRBJ1-3; D possibly corresponds to TRBD1 (5 bases). The V gene's germline CDR1 is MDHEN and CDR2 SYDVKM. Trimming left V 5 bases short and J 2 bases short, with 16 bases between. The CDR3 length is 16 residues. DNA for the CDR3: TGTGCCAGCAGTACCTCAGGGAGAGGCACTGGAAACACCATATATTTT. It specifies CASSTSGRGTGNTIYF. Looking up the rest from reference TRBV28 and TRBJ1-3 gives the full variable domain: DVKVTQSSRYLVKRTGEKVFLECVQDMDHENMFWYRQDPGLGLRLIYFSYDVKMKEKGDIPEGYSVSREKKERFSLILESASTNQTSMYLCASSTSGRGTGNTIYFGEGSWLTVV.

In the case of this clone: At one end the junction does not follow the germline gene, possibly because of a read error. The chain combines TRBV7-7 with TRBJ2-3; 9 nucleotides agree with TRBD1. Germline V gene lookup returns CDR1 SSHAT and CDR2 FNYEAQ (reference sequence). The CDR3 is 17 amino acids. The CDR3, as DNA: TGTGCTAGCAGCGTAGGCACAGGGGGCCATCAGACAGATACGCAGTATTTT. Its translation: CASSVGTGGHQTDTQYF.

This clone was seen just once. The chain employs TRBV4-1 and TRBJ2-7; 8 bases fit TRBD1. The CDR3 has 15 residues. The junction had 7 bases not matched to a gene; V was cut back by 4 bases and J by 2 bases. Germline assignment: CDR1 MGHRA and CDR2 YSYEKL. CDR3 amino acids: CASSPMDRETYEQYF. The CDR3 DNA follows: TGCGCCAGCAGCCCTATGGACAGGGAAACCTACGAGCAGTACTTC.

The chain couples TRBV28 to TRBJ1-2; D possibly corresponds to TRBD1 (6 bases). V was trimmed by 4 bases and J by 0 bases, leaving 18 bases between them. This CDR3 comprises 17 residues. Germline V gene sequence: CDR1 MDHEN, CDR2 SYDVKM. The CDR3: CASSSIGTPGTNYGYTF. In DNA, the CDR3 is TGTGCCAGCAGTTCCATAGGGACACCCGGTACTAACTATGGCTACACCTTC.

The chain couples TRBV6-1 to TRBJ1-6, with TRBD1 as a possible D gene (5 bases). Trimming removed 7 bases from V and 3 bases from J, with 13 bases in between. The germline V gene encodes CDR1 MNHNS and CDR2 SASEGT. This CDR3 comprises 15 residues. The CDR3 reads CASMGRGSYNSPLHF. The CDR3 DNA is TGTGCCAGCATGGGACGGGGAAGCTATAATTCACCCCTCCACTTT.

V gene TRBV10-3 combines with J gene TRBJ1-2; D not certain. The CDR3 loop spans 12 amino acids. Per the germline V gene, CDR1 is ENHRY and CDR2 is SYGVKD. The ends were cut back, 1 base at V and 13 bases at J, with 13 bases in the middle. DNA for the CDR3: TGTGCCATCAGTGAGTTTCGGCGGCCAGGCACCTTC. Residues: CAISEFRRPGTF.

J is TRBJ1-1 and V is TRBV7-2; D gene unclear. Trimming removed 2 bases at V and 1 base at J, with 8 bases between. The length of the CDR3 is 14 residues. Germline CDR1 reads SGHTA; CDR2 reads FQGNSA. CDR3 in DNA: TGTGCCAGCAGCTTACAACCAGGGAACACTGAAGCTTTCTTT. It encodes CASSLQPGNTEAFF.

This clone appeared a single time. The CDR3 DNA is TGTGCCAGTAGTATGACCCGGGACAGGAATTCACCCCTCCACTTT. Its translation: CASSMTRDRNSPLHF. The genes are TRBV19 and TRBJ1-6; 8 nucleotides match TRBD1. The ends lost 3 bases at V and 7 bases at J; junction bases unmatched: 5. CDR1 LNHDA and CDR2 SQIVND come from the germline V gene (reference sequence). The CDR3 loop spans 15 amino acids.

Regarding this clone: The junction differs from germline at one of its ends, possibly a read error. The rearrangement uses TRBV7-7 and TRBJ2-1, with TRBD1 as a possible D gene (5 bases). This CDR3 has 12 amino acids. The germline V gene has CDR1 SSHAT and CDR2 FNYEAQ (reference sequence). Here the CDR3 DNA reads TGTGCTAGCAGGCACCAGGGTGGCGAGCAGTTCTTC. Protein product: CASRHQGGEQFF.

The chain uses TRBV6-1 and TRBJ1-2; TRBD1 aligns across 10 bases. The CDR3 loop spans 17 amino acids. J gave up 4 bases and V 0 bases, and 8 bases lay outside the gene matches. Germline CDR1 is MNHNS and CDR2 is SASEGT. DNA of the CDR3: TGTGCCAGCAGTGAAGCGACCGACAGGGGGCTTGTCTATGGCTACACCTTC. Encoded protein: CASSEATDRGLVYGYTF.

This clone was detected only a few times. The chain links TRBV27 to TRBJ1-6, with D unclear. The CDR3 has 14 residues. V lost 3 bases, J lost 2 bases, and 5 bases lay in between. The V gene's germline CDR1 is MNHEY and CDR2 SMNVEV (reference sequence). CDR3 sequence (DNA): TGTGCCAGCAGTTTCCCTACCTATAATTCACCCCTCCACTTT. Its protein is CASSFPTYNSPLHF.

This clone has a handful of counts. The chain links TRBV28 to TRBJ1-2; the D gene is possibly TRBD1 (5 bases). Germline V gene data show CDR1 as MDHEN and CDR2 as SYDVKM. Trimming took 5 bases from V and 4 from J, leaving 14 bases between them. The CDR3 spans 14 residues. Written as DNA, the CDR3 is TGTGCCAGCAGTGACCGGACAAGGATCTATGGCTACACCTTC. Amino acid sequence: CASSDRTRIYGYTF.

The chain has TRBV27 and TRBJ2-7; 7 positions match TRBD2. The V gene's germline CDR1 is MNHEY and CDR2 SMNVEV (reference sequence). The CDR3 is 14 residues long. With 4 bases clipped from V and 7 bases from J, the junction kept 10 bases outside the gene matches. CDR3 sequence (DNA): TGTGCCAGCAGTTCCGGGACTACTCATGGGGAGCAGTACTTC. Its translation: CASSSGTTHGEQYF.

In the case of this clone: Mismatch with germline at one junction end may stem from a read error. The chain combines TRBV6-1 with TRBJ2-3; either TRBD1 or TRBD2 may fit D (5 bases each). Germline-derived CDR1 and CDR2 are MNHNS and SASEGT. This CDR3 has 15 residues. The CDR3 protein is CAISDGGRGTDTQYF. CDR3 DNA sequence: TGTGCCATCAGTGATGGGGGTAGAGGCACAGATACGCAGTATTTT.